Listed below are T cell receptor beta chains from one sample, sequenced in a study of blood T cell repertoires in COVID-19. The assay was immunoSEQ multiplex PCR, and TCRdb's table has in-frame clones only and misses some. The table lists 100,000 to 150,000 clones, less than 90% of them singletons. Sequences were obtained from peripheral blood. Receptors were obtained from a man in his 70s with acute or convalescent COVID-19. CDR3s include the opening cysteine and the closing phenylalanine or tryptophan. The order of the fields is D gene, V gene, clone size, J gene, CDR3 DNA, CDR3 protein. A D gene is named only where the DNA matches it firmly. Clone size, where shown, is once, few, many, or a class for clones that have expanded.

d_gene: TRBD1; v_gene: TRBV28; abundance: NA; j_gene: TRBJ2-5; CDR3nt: TGTGCCAGCAGTTTGCGCACTGTCCGGGACAGGGGGCGGGAGACCCAGTACTTC; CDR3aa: CASSLRTVRDRGRETQYF
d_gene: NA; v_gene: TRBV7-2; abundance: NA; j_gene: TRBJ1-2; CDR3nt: TGTGCCAGCAGCATTGACAGCTACTATGGCTACACCTTC; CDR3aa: CASSIDSYYGYTF
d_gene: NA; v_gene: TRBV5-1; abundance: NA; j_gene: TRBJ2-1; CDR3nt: TGCGCCAGCAGCTTGTCGGGGACACCTCACAATGAGCAGTTCTTC; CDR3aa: CASSLSGTPHNEQFF
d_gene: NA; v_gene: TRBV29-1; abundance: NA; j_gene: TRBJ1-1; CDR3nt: TGCAGCGTTGAAACAGGTGGGACTAACACTGAAGCTTTCTTT; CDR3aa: CSVETGGTNTEAFF
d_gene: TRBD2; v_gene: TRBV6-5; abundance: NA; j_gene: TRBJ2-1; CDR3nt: TGTGCCAGCAGTTACGGCGGGGGGGCGATCCACAATGAGCAGTTCTTC; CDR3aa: CASSYGGGAIHNEQFF
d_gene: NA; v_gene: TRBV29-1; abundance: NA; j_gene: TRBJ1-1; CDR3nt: TGCAGCGTGGGGAGAGGGGGTGAAGCTTTCTTT; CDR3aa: CSVGRGGEAFF
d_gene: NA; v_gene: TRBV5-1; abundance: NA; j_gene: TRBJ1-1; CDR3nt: TGCGCCAGCAGCCCCGGGAATACTCATCTGGGGACTGAAGCTTTCTTT; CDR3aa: CASSPGNTHLGTEAFF
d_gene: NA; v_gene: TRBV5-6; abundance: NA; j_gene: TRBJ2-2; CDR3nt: TGTGCCAGCAGCTTGGCCATGAGGGGGGAGCTGTTTTTT; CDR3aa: CASSLAMRGELFF
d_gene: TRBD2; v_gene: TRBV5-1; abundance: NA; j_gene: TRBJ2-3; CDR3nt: TGCGCCAGCAGCTTGGGACGACTAGCGGGTGCGTCTGATACGCAGTATTTT; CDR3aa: CASSLGRLAGASDTQYF
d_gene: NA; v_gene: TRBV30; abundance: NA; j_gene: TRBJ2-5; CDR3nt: TGTGCCTGGAGTTCGGGGATAGAGACCCAGTACTTC; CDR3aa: CAWSSGIETQYF
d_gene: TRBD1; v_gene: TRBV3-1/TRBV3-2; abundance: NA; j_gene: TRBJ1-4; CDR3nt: TGTGCCAGCAGCCATTCCGCCGGGACAGGGGGGGGAAAACTGTTTTTT; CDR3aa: CASSHSAGTGGGKLFF
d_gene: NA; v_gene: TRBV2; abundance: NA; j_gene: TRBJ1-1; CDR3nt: TGTGCCAGCAGGAAGGACACTTCGAACACTGAAGCTTTCTTT; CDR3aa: CASRKDTSNTEAFF
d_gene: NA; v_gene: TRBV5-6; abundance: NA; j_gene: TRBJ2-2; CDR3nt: TGTGCCAGCAGCTTGGCCGGGGGGCGAAAGACCGGGGAGCTGTTTTTT; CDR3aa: CASSLAGGRKTGELFF
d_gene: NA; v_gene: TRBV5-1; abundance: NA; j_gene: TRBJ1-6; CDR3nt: TGCGCCAGCAGCCTAGGAGACCCTTATTCACCCCTCCACTTT; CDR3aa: CASSLGDPYSPLHF
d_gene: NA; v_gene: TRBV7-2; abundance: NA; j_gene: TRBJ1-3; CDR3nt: TGTGCCAGCAGCCGCAGGGCTATAGGAAACACCATATATTTT; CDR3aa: CASSRRAIGNTIYF
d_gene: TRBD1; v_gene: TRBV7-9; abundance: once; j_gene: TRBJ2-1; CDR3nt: TGTGCCAACAGCTTATACCGGGGACAGTCCAAATACAATGAGCAGTTCTTC; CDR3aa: CANSLYRGQSKYNEQFF
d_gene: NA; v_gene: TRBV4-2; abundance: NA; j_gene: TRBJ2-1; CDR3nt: TGTGCCAGCAGACATTGCCTGGCGGTTATAAGTCACAATGAGCAGTTCTTC; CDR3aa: CASRHCLAVISHNEQFF
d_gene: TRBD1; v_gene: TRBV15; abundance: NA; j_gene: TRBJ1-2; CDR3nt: TGTGCCACCAGCAGAGATTCCACAGGGGCCTATGGCTACACCTTC; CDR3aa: CATSRDSTGAYGYTF
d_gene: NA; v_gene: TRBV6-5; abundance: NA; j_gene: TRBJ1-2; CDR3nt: TGTGCCAGCAACTCCGGGGGGAGCGGCTACACCTTC; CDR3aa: CASNSGGSGYTF
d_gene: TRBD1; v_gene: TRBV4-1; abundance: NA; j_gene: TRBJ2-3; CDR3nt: TGCGCCAGCAGCCGGGCAGGGACAGGAGATACGCAGTATTTT; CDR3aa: CASSRAGTGDTQYF
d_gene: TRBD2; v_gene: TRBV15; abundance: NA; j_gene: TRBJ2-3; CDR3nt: TGTGCCACCAGCAGAGGCGCTAGCGGGGGGATGTTTGGAGATACGCAGTATTTT; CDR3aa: CATSRGASGGMFGDTQYF
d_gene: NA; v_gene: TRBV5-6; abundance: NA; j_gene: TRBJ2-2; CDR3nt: TGTGCCAGCAGCCGCGGGGGCCGAACCACGAACACCGGGGAGCTGTTTTTT; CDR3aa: CASSRGGRTTNTGELFF
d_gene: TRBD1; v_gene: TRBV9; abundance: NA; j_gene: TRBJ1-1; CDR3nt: TGTGCCAGCAGCTCCCCCGCCCGGACAGGGGCGATGAACACTGAAGCTTTCTTT; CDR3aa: CASSSPARTGAMNTEAFF
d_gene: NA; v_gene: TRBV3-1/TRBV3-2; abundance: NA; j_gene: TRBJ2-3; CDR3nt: TGTGCCAGCAGCCCCGGGGAGACAGATACGCAGTATTTT; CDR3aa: CASSPGETDTQYF
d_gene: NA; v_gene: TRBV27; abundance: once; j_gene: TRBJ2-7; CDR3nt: TGTGCCAGCAGTTTGTCCGGGGGAGGTAGTACGGAGCAGTACTTC; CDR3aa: CASSLSGGGSTEQYF
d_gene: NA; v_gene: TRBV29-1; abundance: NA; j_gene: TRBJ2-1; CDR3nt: TGCAGCGTTCGAGCGAGCTCCTACAATGAGCAGTTCTTC; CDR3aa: CSVRASSYNEQFF
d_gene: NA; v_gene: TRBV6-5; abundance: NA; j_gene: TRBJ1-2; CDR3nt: TGTGCCAGCAGATGGGACGGGACATATGGCTACACCTTC; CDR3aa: CASRWDGTYGYTF
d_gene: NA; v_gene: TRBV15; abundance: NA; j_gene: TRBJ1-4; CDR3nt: TGTGCCACCAGCAGGGCTTGGAATGAAAAACTGTTTTTT; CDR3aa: CATSRAWNEKLFF
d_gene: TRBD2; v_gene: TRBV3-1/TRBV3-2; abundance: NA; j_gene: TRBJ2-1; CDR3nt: TGTGCCAGCAGCCAGGCTAGCGGGGGGCGTAATGAGCAGTTCTTC; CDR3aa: CASSQASGGRNEQFF
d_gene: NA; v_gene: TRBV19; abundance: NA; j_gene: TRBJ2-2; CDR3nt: TGTGCCAGTAGGAGCCGGACACGTCTCGTGGAGCTGTTTTTT; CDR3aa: CASRSRTRLVELFF
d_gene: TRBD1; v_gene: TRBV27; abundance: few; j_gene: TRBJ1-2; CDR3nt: TGTGCCAGCAGTTTATCGACGGACAGGGGATCCTATGGCTACACCTTC; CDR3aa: CASSLSTDRGSYGYTF
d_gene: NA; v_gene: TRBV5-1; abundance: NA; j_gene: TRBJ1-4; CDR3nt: TGCGCCAGCAGTCTGGAGGGAGTGGCGGACGAAAAACTGTTTTTT; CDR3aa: CASSLEGVADEKLFF
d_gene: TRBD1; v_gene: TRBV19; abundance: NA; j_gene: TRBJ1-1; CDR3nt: TGTGCCAGTAGTACGCGAGACAGGGGGTTTACGACTGAAGCTTTCTTT; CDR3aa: CASSTRDRGFTTEAFF
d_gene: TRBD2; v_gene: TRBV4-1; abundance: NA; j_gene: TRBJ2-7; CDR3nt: TGCGCCAGCAGCCAAGGGGTCGGGGGGGAAAGGCACTACGAGCAGTACTTC; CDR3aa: CASSQGVGGERHYEQYF
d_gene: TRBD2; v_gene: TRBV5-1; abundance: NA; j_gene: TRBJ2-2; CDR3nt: TGCGCCAGCACCCACGGGGGGGGTATCGAGGAGCTGTTTTTT; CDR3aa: CASTHGGGIEELFF
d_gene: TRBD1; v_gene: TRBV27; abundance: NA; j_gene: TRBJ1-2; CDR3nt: TGTGCCAGCAGCCGTCATCAGGGGGCGGTATATGGCTACACCTTC; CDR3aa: CASSRHQGAVYGYTF
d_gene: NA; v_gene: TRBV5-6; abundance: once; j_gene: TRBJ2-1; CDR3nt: TGTGCCAGCAGCCCTAGACAGAAGTCCTACAATGAGCAGTTCTTC; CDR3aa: CASSPRQKSYNEQFF
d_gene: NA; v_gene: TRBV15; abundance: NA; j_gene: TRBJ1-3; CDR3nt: TGTGCCACCAGCAGAGATAGGGGACATGCGAGCTCTGGAAACACCATATATTTT; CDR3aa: CATSRDRGHASSGNTIYF
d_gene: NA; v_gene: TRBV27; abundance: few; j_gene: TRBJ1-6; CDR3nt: TGTGCCAGCAGATTCTCCGGGACACATAATTCACCCCTCCACTTT; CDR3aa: CASRFSGTHNSPLHF
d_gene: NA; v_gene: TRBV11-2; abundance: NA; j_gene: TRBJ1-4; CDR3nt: TGTGCCAGCAGCTTATCGACTAATGAAAAACTGTTTTTT; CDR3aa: CASSLSTNEKLFF
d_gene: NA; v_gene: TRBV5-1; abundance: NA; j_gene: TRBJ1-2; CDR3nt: TGCGCCAGCAGGTGGGGGCCCTCCGGCTACACCTTC; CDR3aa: CASRWGPSGYTF
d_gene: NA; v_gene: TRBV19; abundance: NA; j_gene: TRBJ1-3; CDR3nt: TGTGCCAGCCGAGGCCCTGGAAACACCATATATTTT; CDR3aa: CASRGPGNTIYF
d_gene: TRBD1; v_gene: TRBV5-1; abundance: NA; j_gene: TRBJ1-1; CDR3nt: TGCGCCAGCAGCGGAATACAGGGGCGCAATGAAGCTTTCTTT; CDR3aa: CASSGIQGRNEAFF
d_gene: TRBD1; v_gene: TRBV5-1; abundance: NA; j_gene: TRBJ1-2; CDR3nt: TGCGCCAGCAGCCTGGACAGGGGGCGTGATGGCTACACCTTC; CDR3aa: CASSLDRGRDGYTF
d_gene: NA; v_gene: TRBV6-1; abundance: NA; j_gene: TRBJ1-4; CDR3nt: TGTGCCAGCAGTGAATGGGGCGAACGGATGAATGAAAAACTGTTTTTT; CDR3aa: CASSEWGERMNEKLFF
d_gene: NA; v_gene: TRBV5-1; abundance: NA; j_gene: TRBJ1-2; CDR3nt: TGCGCCAGCAGCTTGGATAACAGACCCAACTATGGCTACACCTTC; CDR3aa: CASSLDNRPNYGYTF